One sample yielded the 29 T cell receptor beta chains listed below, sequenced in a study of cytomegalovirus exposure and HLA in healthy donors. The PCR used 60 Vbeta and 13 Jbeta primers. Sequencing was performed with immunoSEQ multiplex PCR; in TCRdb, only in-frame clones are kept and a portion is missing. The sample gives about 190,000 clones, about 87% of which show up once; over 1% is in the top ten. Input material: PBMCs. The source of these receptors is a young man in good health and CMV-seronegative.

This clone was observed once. CDR3 loop: CASSPTGISGNTIYF. The CDR3 DNA sequence: TGTGCCAGCAGCCCAACAGGGATCTCTGGAAACACCATATATTTT. The chain is built from TRBV27 and TRBJ1-3; possible D gene TRBD1, 6 bases. V was shortened by 6 bases and J by 0 bases, with 12 bases between the two germline ends. CDR1 MNHEY and CDR2 SMNVEV come from the germline V gene (reference sequence). CDR3 length: 15 amino acids.

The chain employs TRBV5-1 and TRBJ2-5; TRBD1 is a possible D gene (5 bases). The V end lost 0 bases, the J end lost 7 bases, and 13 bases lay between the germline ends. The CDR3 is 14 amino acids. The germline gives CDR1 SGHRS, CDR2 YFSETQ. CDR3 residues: CASSLAQVSGTQYF. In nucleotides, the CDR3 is TGCGCCAGCAGCTTGGCACAGGTCTCCGGGACCCAGTACTTC.

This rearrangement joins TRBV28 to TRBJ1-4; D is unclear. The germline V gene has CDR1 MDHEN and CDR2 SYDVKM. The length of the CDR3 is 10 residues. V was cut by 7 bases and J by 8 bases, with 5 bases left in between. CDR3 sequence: CASNGEKLFF. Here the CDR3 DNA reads TGTGCCAGCAATGGCGAAAAACTGTTTTTT.

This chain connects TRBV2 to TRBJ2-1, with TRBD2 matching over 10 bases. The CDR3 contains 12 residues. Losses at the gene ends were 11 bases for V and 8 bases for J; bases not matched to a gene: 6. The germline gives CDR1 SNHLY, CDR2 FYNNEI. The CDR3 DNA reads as TGTGCCGTAGCGGGAGGTTTGGATGAGCAGTTCTTC. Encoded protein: CAVAGGLDEQFF.

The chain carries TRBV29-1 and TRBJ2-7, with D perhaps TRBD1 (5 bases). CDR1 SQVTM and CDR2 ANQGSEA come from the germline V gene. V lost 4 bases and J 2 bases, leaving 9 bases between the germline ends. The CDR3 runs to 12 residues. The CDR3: CSVGATAYEQYF. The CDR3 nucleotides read TGCAGCGTTGGGGCGACAGCCTACGAGCAGTACTTC.

In DNA, the CDR3 is TGTGCCAGCAGTTACTTGACCAGCGGGGGGCGGAATGAGCAGTTCTTC. Translation: CASSYLTSGGRNEQFF. V gene TRBV6-7 combines with J gene TRBJ2-1, with 9 bases identical to TRBD2. TRBV6-7 is treated as an ORF (open reading frame) with a function not yet certain. The ends lost 1 base at V and 7 bases at J; junction bases unmatched: 8. The CDR3 extends over 16 amino acids.

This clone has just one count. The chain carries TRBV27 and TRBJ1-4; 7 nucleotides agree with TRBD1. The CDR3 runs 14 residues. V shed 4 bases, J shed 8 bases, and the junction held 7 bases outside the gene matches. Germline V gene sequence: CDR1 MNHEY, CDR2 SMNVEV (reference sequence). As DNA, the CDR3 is TGTGCCAGCAGTTCCGACAGGGAAAGGGAAAAACTGTTTTTT. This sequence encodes CASSSDREREKLFF.

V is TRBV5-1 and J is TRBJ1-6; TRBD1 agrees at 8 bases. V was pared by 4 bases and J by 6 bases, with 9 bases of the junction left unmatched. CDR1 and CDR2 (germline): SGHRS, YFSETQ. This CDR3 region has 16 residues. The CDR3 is CASSLQGAGFNSPLHF. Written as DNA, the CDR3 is TGCGCCAGCAGCCTCCAGGGGGCGGGCTTTAATTCACCCCTCCACTTT.

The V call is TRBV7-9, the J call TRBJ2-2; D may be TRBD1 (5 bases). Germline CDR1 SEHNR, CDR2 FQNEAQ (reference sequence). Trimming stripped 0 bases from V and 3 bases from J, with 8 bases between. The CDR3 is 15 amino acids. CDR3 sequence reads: CASSLAQGYTGELFF. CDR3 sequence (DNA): TGTGCCAGCAGCTTAGCCCAGGGATACACCGGGGAGCTGTTTTTT.

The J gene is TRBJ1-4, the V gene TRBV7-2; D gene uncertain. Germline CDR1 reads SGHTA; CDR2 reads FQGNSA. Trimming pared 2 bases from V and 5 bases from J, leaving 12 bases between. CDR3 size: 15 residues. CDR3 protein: CASSLRRTANEKLFF. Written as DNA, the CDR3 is TGTGCCAGCAGCTTACGTAGGACTGCCAATGAAAAACTGTTTTTT.

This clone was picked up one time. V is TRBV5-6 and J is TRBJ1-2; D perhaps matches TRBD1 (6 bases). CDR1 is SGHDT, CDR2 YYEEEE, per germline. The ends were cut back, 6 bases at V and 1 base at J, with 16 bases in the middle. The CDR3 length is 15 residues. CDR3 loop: CASTFGTPVNYGYTF. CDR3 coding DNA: TGTGCCAGCACCTTTGGGACACCCGTTAACTATGGCTACACCTTC.

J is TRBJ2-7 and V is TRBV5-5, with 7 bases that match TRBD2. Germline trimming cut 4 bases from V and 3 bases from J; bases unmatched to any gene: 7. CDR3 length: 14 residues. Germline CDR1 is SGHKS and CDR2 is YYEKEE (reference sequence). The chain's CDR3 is CASSHPGEGYEQYF. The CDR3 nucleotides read TGTGCCAGCAGCCACCCGGGGGAGGGCTACGAGCAGTACTTC.

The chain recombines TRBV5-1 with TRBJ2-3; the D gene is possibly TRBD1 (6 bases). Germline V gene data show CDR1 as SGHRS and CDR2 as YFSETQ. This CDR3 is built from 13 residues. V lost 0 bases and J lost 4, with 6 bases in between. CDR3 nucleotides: TGCGCCAGCAGCTTGGACAGGGCAGATACGCAGTATTTT. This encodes CASSLDRADTQYF.

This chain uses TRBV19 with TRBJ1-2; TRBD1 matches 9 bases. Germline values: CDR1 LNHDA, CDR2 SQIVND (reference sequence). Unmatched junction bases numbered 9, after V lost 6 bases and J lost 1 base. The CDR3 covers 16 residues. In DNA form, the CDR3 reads TGTGCCAGTAGAAAAACGGACAGGGGCGTTAACTATGGCTACACCTTC. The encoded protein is CASRKTDRGVNYGYTF.

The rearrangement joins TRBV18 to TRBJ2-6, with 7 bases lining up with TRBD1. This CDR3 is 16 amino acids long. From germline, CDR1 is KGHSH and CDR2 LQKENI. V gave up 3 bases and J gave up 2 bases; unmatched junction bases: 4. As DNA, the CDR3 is TGTGCCAGCTCACCGGACAGGAGCACTGGGGCCAACGTCCTGACTTTC. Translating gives CASSPDRSTGANVLTF. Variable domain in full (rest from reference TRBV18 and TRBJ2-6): NAGVMQNPRHLVRRRGQEARLRCSPMKGHSHVYWYRQLPEEGLKFMVYLQKENIIDESGMPKERFSAEFPKEGPSILRIQQVVRGDSAAYFCASSPDRSTGANVLTFGAGSRLTVL.

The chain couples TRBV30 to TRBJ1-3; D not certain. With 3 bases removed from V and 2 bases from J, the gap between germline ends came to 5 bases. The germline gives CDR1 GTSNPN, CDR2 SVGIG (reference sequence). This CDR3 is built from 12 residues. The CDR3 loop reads CAWRPAGNTIYF. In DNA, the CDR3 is TGTGCCTGGAGGCCGGCTGGAAACACCATATATTTT.

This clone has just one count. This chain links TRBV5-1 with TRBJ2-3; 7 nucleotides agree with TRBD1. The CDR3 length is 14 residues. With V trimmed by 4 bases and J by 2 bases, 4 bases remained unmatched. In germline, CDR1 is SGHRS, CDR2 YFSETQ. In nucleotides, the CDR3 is TGCGCCAGCAGCCTAGGACAGGCCACAGATACGCAGTATTTT. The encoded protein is CASSLGQATDTQYF.

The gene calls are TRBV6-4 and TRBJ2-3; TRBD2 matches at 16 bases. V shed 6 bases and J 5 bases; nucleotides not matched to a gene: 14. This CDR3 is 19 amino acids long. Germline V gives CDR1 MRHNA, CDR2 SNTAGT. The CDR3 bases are TGTGCCAGCAGACAACCGGGACTAGCGGGGGGGCCGATGGGAGATACGCAGTATTTT. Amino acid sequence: CASRQPGLAGGPMGDTQYF.

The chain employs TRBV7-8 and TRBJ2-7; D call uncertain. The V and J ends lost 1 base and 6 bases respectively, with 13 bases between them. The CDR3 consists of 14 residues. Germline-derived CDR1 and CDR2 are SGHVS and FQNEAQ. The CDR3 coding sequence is TGTGCCAGCAGCTTAGATCGTACCGGTCGCGAGCAGTACTTC. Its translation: CASSLDRTGREQYF.

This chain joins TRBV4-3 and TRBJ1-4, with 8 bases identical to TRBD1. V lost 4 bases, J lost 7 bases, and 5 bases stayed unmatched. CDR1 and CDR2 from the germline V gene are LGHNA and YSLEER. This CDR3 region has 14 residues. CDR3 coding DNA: TGCGCCAGCAGCCGAAACAGGGGGGTTGAAAAACTGTTTTTT. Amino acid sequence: CASSRNRGVEKLFF.

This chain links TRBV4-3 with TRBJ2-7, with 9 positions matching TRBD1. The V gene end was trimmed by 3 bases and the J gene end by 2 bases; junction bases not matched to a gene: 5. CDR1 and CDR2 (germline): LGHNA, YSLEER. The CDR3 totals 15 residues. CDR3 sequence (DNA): TGCGCCAGCAGCCAGACGACAGGGGGGCCCTACGAGCAGTACTTC. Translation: CASSQTTGGPYEQYF.

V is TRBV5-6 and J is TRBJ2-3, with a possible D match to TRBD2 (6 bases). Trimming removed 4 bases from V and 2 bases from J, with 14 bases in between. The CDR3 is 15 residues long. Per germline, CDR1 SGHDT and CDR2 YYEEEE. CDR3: CASSPLRENTDTQYF. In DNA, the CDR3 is TGTGCCAGCAGCCCTTTACGGGAGAACACAGATACGCAGTATTTT.

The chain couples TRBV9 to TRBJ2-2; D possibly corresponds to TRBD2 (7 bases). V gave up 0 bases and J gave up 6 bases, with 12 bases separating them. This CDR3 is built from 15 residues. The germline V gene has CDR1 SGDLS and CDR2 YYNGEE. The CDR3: CASSVAGGGSGELFF. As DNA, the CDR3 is TGTGCCAGCAGCGTAGCTGGGGGGGGCTCCGGGGAGCTGTTTTTT.

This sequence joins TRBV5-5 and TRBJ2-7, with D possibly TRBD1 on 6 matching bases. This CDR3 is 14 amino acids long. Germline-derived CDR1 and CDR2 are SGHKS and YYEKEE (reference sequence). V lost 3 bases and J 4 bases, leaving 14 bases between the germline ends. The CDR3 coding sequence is TGTGCCAGCAGCTCATACAGGGTCACTTACGAGCAGTACTTC. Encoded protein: CASSSYRVTYEQYF.

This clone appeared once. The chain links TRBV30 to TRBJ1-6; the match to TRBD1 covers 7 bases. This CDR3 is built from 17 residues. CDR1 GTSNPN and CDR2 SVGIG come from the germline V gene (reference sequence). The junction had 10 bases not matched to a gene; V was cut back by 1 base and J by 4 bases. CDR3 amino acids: CAWSGTPGQFYNSPLHF. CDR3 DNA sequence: TGTGCCTGGAGTGGGACCCCGGGACAGTTTTATAATTCACCCCTCCACTTT.

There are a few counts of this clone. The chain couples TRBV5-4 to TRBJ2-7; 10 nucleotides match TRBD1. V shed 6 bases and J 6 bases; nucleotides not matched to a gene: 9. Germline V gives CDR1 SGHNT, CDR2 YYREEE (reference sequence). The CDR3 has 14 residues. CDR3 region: CASTRTGGSGEQYF. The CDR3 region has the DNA TGTGCCAGCACCAGGACAGGGGGTTCGGGCGAGCAGTACTTC.

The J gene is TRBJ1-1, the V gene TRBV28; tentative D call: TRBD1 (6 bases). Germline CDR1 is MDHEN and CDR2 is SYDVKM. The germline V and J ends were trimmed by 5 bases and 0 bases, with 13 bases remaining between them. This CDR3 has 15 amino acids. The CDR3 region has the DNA TGTGCCAGCAGTCCCCGAGGACAGATGAACACTGAAGCTTTCTTT. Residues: CASSPRGQMNTEAFF.

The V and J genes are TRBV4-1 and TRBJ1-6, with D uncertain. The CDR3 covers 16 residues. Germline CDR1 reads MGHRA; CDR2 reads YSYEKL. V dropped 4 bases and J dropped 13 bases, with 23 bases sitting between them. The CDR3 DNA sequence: TGCGCCAGCAGCCCATCGGGTGGATCGATTTCTATCCCCCTCCACTTT. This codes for CASSPSGGSISIPLHF.

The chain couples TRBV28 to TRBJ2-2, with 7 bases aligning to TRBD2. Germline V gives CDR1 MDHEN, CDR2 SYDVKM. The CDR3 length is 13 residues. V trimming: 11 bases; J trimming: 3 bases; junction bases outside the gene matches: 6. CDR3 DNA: TGTGCCGGGGGTAGCGGGTACACCGGGGAGCTGTTTTTT. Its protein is CAGGSGYTGELFF.